The text below deals with one TCR beta chain. Its antigen is not known. The source of the sample is a study of shared clonotypes between healthy human individuals. Study summary: The study used three CD4 naive, three CD4 memory, two CD8 naive and one CD8 memory plate per donor. Study-wide results and limits: Investigators collected only blood, and repertoires in tissues likely differ.

At deep level, the assay was performed. Repertoires were generated with immunoSEQ multiplex PCR, while TCRdb's copy carries only in-frame clones and drops some. Altogether about 380,000 clones are present, just over 95% being singletons, with the ten largest covering about 0.34%. The sequenced material came from memory CD8+ T cells sorted from blood. Subset noted: CD45RO+ cells pooled with CCR7-negative TemRA cells. The TCR originated in a man aged 25 to 40 in good health.

CDR3 in amino acids: CASSPLRGNIQYF. For the CDR3, the DNA is TGTGCCAGCAGCCCCCTTAGGGGAAACATTCAGTACTTC. The chain couples TRBV5-4 to TRBJ2-4; weak D call: TRBD1 (5 bases). This CDR3 is 13 amino acids long. The V end lost 4 bases, the J end lost 6 bases, and 11 bases lay between the germline ends. Germline loops: CDR1 SGHNT, CDR2 YYREEE (reference sequence).